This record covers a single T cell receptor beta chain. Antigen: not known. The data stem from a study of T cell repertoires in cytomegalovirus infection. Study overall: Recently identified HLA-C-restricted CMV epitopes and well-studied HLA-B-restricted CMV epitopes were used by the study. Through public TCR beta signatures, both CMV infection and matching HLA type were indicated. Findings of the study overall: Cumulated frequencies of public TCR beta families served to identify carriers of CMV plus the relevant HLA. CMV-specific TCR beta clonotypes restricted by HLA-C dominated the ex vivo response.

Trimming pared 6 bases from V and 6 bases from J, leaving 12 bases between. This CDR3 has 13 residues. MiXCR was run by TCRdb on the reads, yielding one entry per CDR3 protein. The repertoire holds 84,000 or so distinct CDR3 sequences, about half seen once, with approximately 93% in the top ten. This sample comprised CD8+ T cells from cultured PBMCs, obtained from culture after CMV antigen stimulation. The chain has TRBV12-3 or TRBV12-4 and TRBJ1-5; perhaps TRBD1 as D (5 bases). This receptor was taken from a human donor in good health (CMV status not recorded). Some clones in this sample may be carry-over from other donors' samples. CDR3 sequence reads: CASRGDGGQPQHF. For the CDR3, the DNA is TGTGCCAGCAGGGGAGATGGGGGTCAGCCCCAGCATTTT.